A selection of T cell receptor beta chains follows, all from one sample in a study of blood T cell repertoires in COVID-19. The assay was immunoSEQ multiplex PCR, and TCRdb's table has in-frame clones only and misses some. In the table there are 75,000 to 95,000 clones, roughly 90% of which are singletons. Sequenced material: peripheral blood. All receptors derive from a man between 60 and 75 years old with acute or convalescent COVID-19. Each CDR3 is given with its conserved first and last residue. Each record gives: V gene, clone size, J gene, D gene, CDR3 protein, CDR3 DNA. A D gene is named only where the DNA matches it firmly. The size of a clone is reported for some rows only, either as once, few or many, or as a class for expanded clones.

TRBV19	few	TRBJ1-5	TRBD1	CASTSDRDQPQHF	TGTGCCAGTACCTCGGACAGGGACCAGCCCCAGCATTTT
TRBV9	-	TRBJ1-4	-	CASSVEGQANEKLFF	TGTGCCAGCAGCGTAGAGGGACAAGCAAATGAAAAACTGTTTTTT
TRBV29-1	-	TRBJ1-1	TRBD1	CSVRDRGGTEAFF	TGCAGCGTCCGGGACAGGGGAGGTACTGAAGCTTTCTTT
TRBV9	-	TRBJ2-5	-	CASSEGQGRQETQYF	TGTGCCAGCAGCGAGGGGCAGGGGCGACAAGAGACCCAGTACTTC
TRBV25-1	-	TRBJ1-4	TRBD1	CASEGRDSPEKLFF	TGTGCCAGCGAAGGAAGGGACAGCCCCGAAAAACTGTTTTTT
TRBV6-5	-	TRBJ1-6	TRBD1	CASSIGQGGNSPLHF	TGTGCCAGCAGTATCGGACAGGGCGGTAATTCACCCCTCCACTTT
TRBV11-2	-	TRBJ2-3	TRBD2	CASSPTSGTDTQYF	TGTGCCAGCAGCCCTACTAGCGGAACAGATACGCAGTATTTT
TRBV30	-	TRBJ1-3	TRBD1	CAWSVSGGSGNTIYF	TGTGCCTGGAGTGTTTCAGGGGGGTCTGGAAACACCATATATTTT
TRBV28	-	TRBJ2-7	-	CASTIGQPPYEQYF	TGTGCCAGCACCATTGGACAGCCACCCTACGAGCAGTACTTC
TRBV19	-	TRBJ1-5	TRBD1	CASSTIRTGPNSNQPQHF	TGTGCCAGTAGTACCATCCGGACAGGACCGAATAGCAATCAGCCCCAGCATTTT
TRBV15	-	TRBJ2-1	TRBD2	CATSRPGLAVEQFF	TGTGCCACCAGCCGGCCCGGACTAGCGGTTGAGCAGTTCTTC
TRBV5-6	-	TRBJ1-4	-	CASSARIGESNEKLFF	TGTGCCAGCAGCGCTAGGATCGGGGAAAGTAATGAAAAACTGTTTTTT
TRBV28	-	TRBJ2-5	-	CASSPSQGGRETQYF	TGTGCCAGCAGTCCCAGTCAGGGAGGTCGAGAGACCCAGTACTTC
TRBV28	-	TRBJ1-3	TRBD1	CASSPTGTGGNTIYF	TGTGCCAGCAGTCCCACCGGGACAGGGGGAAACACCATATATTTT
TRBV24-1	-	TRBJ2-5	TRBD2	CATGLAGRETQYF	TGTGCCACAGGGCTAGCGGGACGCGAGACCCAGTACTTC
TRBV2	-	TRBJ1-2	-	CASSPGDYGYTF	TGTGCCAGCAGCCCTGGAGACTATGGCTACACCTTC
TRBV21-1	-	TRBJ1-5	-	CASSIPRYSNQPQHF	TGTGCCAGCAGCATCCCCAGGTATAGCAATCAGCCCCAGCATTTT
TRBV2	-	TRBJ2-7	-	CATRLQGSSYEQYF	TGTGCCACCAGATTGCAGGGTAGCTCCTACGAGCAGTACTTC
TRBV7-8	-	TRBJ1-5	-	CASSETANSNQPQHF	TGTGCCAGCAGCGAAACAGCAAATAGCAATCAGCCCCAGCATTTT
TRBV28	few	TRBJ1-1	TRBD1	CASSLQGAGDTEAFF	TGTGCCAGCAGTTTGCAGGGGGCTGGTGACACTGAAGCTTTCTTT
TRBV5-1	-	TRBJ2-7	TRBD2	CASSLAPSGYEQYF	TGCGCCAGCAGCTTGGCGCCTAGCGGTTACGAGCAGTACTTC
TRBV9	-	TRBJ2-2	-	CASSVGHANTGELFF	TGTGCCAGCAGCGTCGGACACGCGAACACCGGGGAGCTGTTTTTT
TRBV5-1	-	TRBJ2-3	-	CASSLSSRTSSTDTQYF	TGCGCCAGCAGCTTGAGTTCCCGGACTTCTAGCACAGATACGCAGTATTTT